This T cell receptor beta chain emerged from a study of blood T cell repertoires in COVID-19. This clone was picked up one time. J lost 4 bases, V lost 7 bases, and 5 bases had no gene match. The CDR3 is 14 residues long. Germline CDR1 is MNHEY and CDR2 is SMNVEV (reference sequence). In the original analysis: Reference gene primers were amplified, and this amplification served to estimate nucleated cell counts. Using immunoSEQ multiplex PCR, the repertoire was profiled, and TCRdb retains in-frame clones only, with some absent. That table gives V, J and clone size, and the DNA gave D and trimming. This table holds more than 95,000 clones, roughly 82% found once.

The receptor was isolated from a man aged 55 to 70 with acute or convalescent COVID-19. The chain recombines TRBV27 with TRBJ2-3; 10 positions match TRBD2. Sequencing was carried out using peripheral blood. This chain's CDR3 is CASKRGGFSDTQYF. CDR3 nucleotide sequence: TGTGCCAGCAAGCGGGGGGGCTTTTCAGATACGCAGTATTTT.